These 32 T cell receptor beta chains were all obtained from the same sample, sequenced in a study of radiotherapy plus CTLA-4 blockade in lung cancer. Measured with immunoSEQ multiplex PCR; TCRdb has only the in-frame clones, and not every one. The table has around 20,000 clones, roughly 83% seen once; the top ten hold about 25%. Sequenced here: peripheral blood, sampled from a patient treated with radiotherapy plus ipilimumab. All receptors derive from a human donor with non-small cell lung cancer whose response to radiotherapy plus ipilimumab could not be evaluated.

V gene TRBV10-2 combines with J gene TRBJ1-1, with D hard to call. V gave up 0 bases and J gave up 8 bases, with 7 bases separating them. Germline lookup yields CDR1 WSHSY and CDR2 SAAADI. The length of the CDR3 is 12 residues. In nucleotides, the CDR3 is TGCGCCAGCAGTGAGTCAAGAGGGGAAGCTTTCTTT. Its translation is CASSESRGEAFF.

This chain connects TRBV4-2 to TRBJ1-2, with 9 bases matching TRBD1. The CDR3 spans 16 residues. The germline V gene encodes CDR1 LGHNA and CDR2 YNFKEQ. Germline trimming cut 0 bases from V and 5 bases from J; bases unmatched to any gene: 7. CDR3 coding DNA: TGTGCCAGCAGCCAAGACACAGGGGGCCTAGGGTATGGCTACACCTTC. Translated: CASSQDTGGLGYGYTF.

The J gene is TRBJ1-1, the V gene TRBV9; perhaps TRBD1 as D (5 bases). V was cut by 4 bases and J by 0 bases, with 13 bases left in between. This CDR3 spans 15 amino acids. Germline V lookup: CDR1 SGDLS, CDR2 YYNGEE. The CDR3 sequence is CASSPGGNLNTEAFF. The DNA for the CDR3 is TGTGCCAGCAGCCCTGGGGGGAACCTGAACACTGAAGCTTTCTTT.

The genes are TRBV18 and TRBJ2-5; D gene uncertain. Trimming shortened V by 1 base and J by 1 base, and 7 bases separated the two germline ends. The CDR3 is 14 amino acids. Germline V CDR1 and CDR2: KGHSH, LQKENI. DNA of the CDR3: TGTGCCAGCTCACCACTCAGCGCCCAAGAGACCCAGTACTTC. It codes for CASSPLSAQETQYF.

This clone was seen only once. The chain employs TRBV28 and TRBJ1-6; D gene uncertain. Deletions cut 7 bases from V and 0 bases from J, with 7 bases between. Per germline, CDR1 MDHEN and CDR2 SYDVKM. CDR3 length: 14 residues. The CDR3 nucleotides read TGTGCCAGCATTGGGAGCTCCTATAATTCACCCCTCCACTTT. This gives the protein CASIGSSYNSPLHF.

The V call is TRBV7-8, the J call TRBJ1-3; D is ambiguous. Trimming removed 1 base at V and 8 bases at J, with 3 bases between. CDR3 size: 11 residues. Germline V gene data show CDR1 as SGHVS and CDR2 as FQNEAQ. CDR3 nucleotide sequence: TGTGCCAGCAGCTTAGTAGACACCATATATTTT. Translated, it gives CASSLVDTIYF.

The V and J genes are TRBV9 and TRBJ2-3, with 9 bases identical to TRBD1. This CDR3 comprises 16 residues. The germline CDR1 and CDR2 sequences are SGDLS and YYNGEE. Unmatched junction bases numbered 4, after V lost 2 bases and J lost 0 bases. The CDR3 DNA is TGTGCCAGCAGCGTCGGACAGGGGAGAAGCACAGATACGCAGTATTTT. Translated, it gives CASSVGQGRSTDTQYF.

CDR3: CASSLSSGQHNEKLFF. DNA for the CDR3: TGCGCCAGCAGTTTGTCTTCGGGACAGCATAATGAAAAACTGTTTTTT. The rearrangement joins TRBV5-1 to TRBJ1-4; TRBD1 agrees at 7 bases. CDR1 is SGHRS and CDR2 is YFSETQ in the germline V gene. The CDR3 spans 16 residues. The J segment lost 4 bases and the V segment lost 5 bases, leaving 11 bases of the junction unmatched.

The genes are TRBV6-6 and TRBJ1-5; D uncertain. Trimming left V 2 bases short and J 0 bases short, with 5 bases between. The CDR3 has 14 residues. From germline, CDR1 is MNHNY and CDR2 SVGAGI (reference sequence). The CDR3 region is CASSYTSSNQPQHF. The DNA of the CDR3 is TGTGCCAGCAGTTACACCAGTAGCAATCAGCCCCAGCATTTT.

The chain has TRBV5-1 and TRBJ1-4; D is ambiguous. Germline CDR1 SGHRS, CDR2 YFSETQ. The CDR3 spans 14 residues. The germline V and J ends were trimmed by 4 bases and 5 bases, with 12 bases remaining between them. The CDR3 DNA reads TGCGCCAGCAGCAAAACGACGGGAAATGAAAAACTGTTTTTT. Translating it yields CASSKTTGNEKLFF.

V gene TRBV20-1 combines with J gene TRBJ2-7, with a weak D call TRBD1 (5 bases). Germline V gives CDR1 DFQATT, CDR2 SNEGSKA (reference sequence). The V end lost 3 bases, the J end lost 4 bases, and 7 bases lay between the germline ends. The CDR3 totals 11 residues. In DNA form, the CDR3 reads TGCAGTGCTAGGGGGCCGTACGAGCAGTACTTC. It yields the protein CSARGPYEQYF.

The chain is built from TRBV5-1 and TRBJ2-1; TRBD1 matches at 11 bases. This CDR3 comprises 15 residues. Germline-derived CDR1 and CDR2 are SGHRS and YFSETQ. After removal of 4 bases from V and 7 bases from J, the junction contained 7 bases not matched to a gene. This CDR3 reads CASSRTGGERNEQFF. The CDR3 coding sequence is TGCGCCAGCAGCCGGACAGGGGGCGAGAGGAATGAGCAGTTCTTC.

The chain combines TRBV5-1 with TRBJ2-7; D is perhaps TRBD1 (6 bases). V was shortened by 3 bases and J by 2 bases, with 12 bases between the two germline ends. Germline lookup yields CDR1 SGHRS and CDR2 YFSETQ. This CDR3 is 14 amino acids long. Here the CDR3 DNA reads TGCGCCAGCAGCTCCGGGACACTCACCTACGAGCAGTACTTC. Its translation: CASSSGTLTYEQYF.

The rearrangement links TRBV28 to TRBJ2-7; TRBD1 aligns across 8 bases. The J segment lost 6 bases and the V segment lost 1 base, leaving 8 bases of the junction unmatched. CDR3 length: 15 residues. In germline, CDR1 is MDHEN, CDR2 SYDVKM. CDR3 sequence reads: CASSLSGTGHFEQYF. The CDR3 nucleotides are TGTGCCAGCAGTTTATCCGGGACAGGTCATTTCGAGCAGTACTTC. Full variable domain (outside the CDR3, taken from reference TRBV28 and TRBJ2-7): DVKVTQSSRYLVKRTGEKVFLECVQDMDHENMFWYRQDPGLGLRLIYFSYDVKMKEKGDIPEGYSVSREKKERFSLILESASTNQTSMYLCASSLSGTGHFEQYFGPGTRLTVT.

This rearrangement joins TRBV10-3 to TRBJ2-7, with 7 bases lining up with TRBD1. J was trimmed by 6 bases and V by 2 bases; bases with no gene match: 4. The CDR3 runs to 13 residues. Germline CDR1 reads ENHRY; CDR2 reads SYGVKD. The chain's CDR3 is CAISEGDRGEQYF. CDR3 nucleotides: TGTGCCATCAGTGAGGGGGACAGAGGCGAGCAGTACTTC.

The chain combines TRBV19 with TRBJ1-3; D not resolved. Between the trimmed V and J ends, which lost 5 bases and 4 bases, there was a span of 12 bases. Germline loops: CDR1 LNHDA, CDR2 SQIVND (reference sequence). CDR3 length equals 14 residues. CDR3 loop: CASSPIAAGNTIYF. CDR3 nucleotide sequence: TGTGCCAGTAGTCCCATAGCTGCCGGAAACACCATATATTTT.

The CDR3 DNA sequence: TGTGCCAGCAGTGAAGGGACACTAGCGATGTACAATGAGCAGTTCTTC. Translated: CASSEGTLAMYNEQFF. This chain uses TRBV6-1 with TRBJ2-1; 7 bases agree with TRBD2. The germline V gene has CDR1 MNHNS and CDR2 SASEGT. Trimming removed 1 base from V and 4 bases from J; junction bases left unmatched: 7. This CDR3 has 16 residues.

The chain carries TRBV5-8 and TRBJ1-5, with a weak D call TRBD1 (6 bases). V dropped 1 base and J dropped 6 bases, with 17 bases sitting between them. CDR1 is SGHTS and CDR2 is YDEGEE in the germline V gene. The CDR3 has 16 residues. The CDR3 DNA reads TGTGCCAGCAGCTTGACACAAACAGGGCTGGCTCAGCCCCAGCATTTT. Its translation: CASSLTQTGLAQPQHF.

The J gene is TRBJ1-4, the V gene TRBV7-2; possible D gene TRBD1, 5 bases. The CDR3 is 16 residues long. V lost 1 base and J lost 0, with 9 bases in between. Germline CDR1 SGHTA, CDR2 FQGNSA. In DNA form, the CDR3 reads TGTGCCAGCAGCTTAGGCGGACAAACAACTAATGAAAAACTGTTTTTT. Translation: CASSLGGQTTNEKLFF.

The chain combines TRBV10-2 with TRBJ2-7, with TRBD1 matching 7 bases. The CDR3 runs 15 residues. The V gene's germline CDR1 is WSHSY and CDR2 SAAADI. Trimming cost V 3 bases and J 0 bases; bases outside gene matches: 5. The CDR3 reads CASSETGTASYEQYF. The CDR3 DNA reads as TGCGCCAGCAGTGAAACCGGGACAGCCTCCTACGAGCAGTACTTC.

This clone was seen once. For the CDR3, the DNA is TGCGCCAGCAGCTCCGGACTAGCGGGATTCACCATGGGGACCCAGTACTTC. Translated: CASSSGLAGFTMGTQYF. J is TRBJ2-5 and V is TRBV5-1; 12 positions match TRBD2. Trimming removed 3 bases from V and 7 bases from J; junction bases left unmatched: 13. Germline V lookup: CDR1 SGHRS, CDR2 YFSETQ. There are 17 residues in the CDR3.

In this sample, this clone turned up a few times. The rearrangement links TRBV5-6 to TRBJ1-5; D is ambiguous. The V end lost 0 bases, the J end lost 4 bases, and 5 bases lay between the germline ends. CDR1 is SGHDT, CDR2 YYEEEE, per germline. The CDR3 has 13 amino acids. CDR3: CASSLGANQPQHF. The CDR3 nucleotides are TGTGCCAGCAGCTTGGGGGCGAATCAGCCCCAGCATTTT.

J is TRBJ2-7 and V is TRBV28; 9 bases are a match to TRBD2. Germline CDR1 is MDHEN and CDR2 is SYDVKM. V shed 4 bases, J shed 7 bases, and the junction held 11 bases outside the gene matches. The length of the CDR3 is 15 residues. The CDR3 sequence is CASSSPAGGAGEQYF. CDR3 DNA: TGTGCCAGCAGTTCCCCCGCGGGGGGGGCGGGGGAGCAGTACTTC. The variable domain in full, completed from reference TRBV28 and TRBJ2-7, reads DVKVTQSSRYLVKRTGEKVFLECVQDMDHENMFWYRQDPGLGLRLIYFSYDVKMKEKGDIPEGYSVSREKKERFSLILESASTNQTSMYLCASSSPAGGAGEQYFGPGTRLTVT.

The gene calls are TRBV27 and TRBJ2-5, with D perhaps matching TRBD2 (5 bases). The CDR3 covers 17 residues. V shed 7 bases and J shed 2 bases, with 23 bases lying between them. CDR1 and CDR2 from the germline V gene are MNHEY and SMNVEV (reference sequence). CDR3 amino acids: CASITLLVEGDQETQYF. The CDR3 DNA sequence: TGTGCCAGCATCACGCTACTAGTTGAAGGAGATCAAGAGACCCAGTACTTC.

The sample holds one count of this clone. The chain recombines TRBV4-3 with TRBJ2-7; 8 bases line up with TRBD1. V lost 2 bases and J lost 6; bases outside the gene matches: 9. The CDR3 covers 15 residues. Germline V gene sequence: CDR1 LGHNA, CDR2 YSLEER. CDR3: CASSQQTGTGSEQYF. The CDR3 nucleotides read TGCGCCAGCAGCCAACAAACCGGGACAGGTTCCGAGCAGTACTTC.

The chain employs TRBV28 and TRBJ1-1; maybe TRBD1 (5 bases). The germline V gene has CDR1 MDHEN and CDR2 SYDVKM. V gave up 7 bases and J gave up 2 bases, with 26 bases separating them. The CDR3 length is 18 residues. The CDR3 DNA sequence: TGTGCCAGCATCCTGACCGTCGACAGCTATAGGGTAAACACTGAAGCTTTCTTT. This sequence encodes CASILTVDSYRVNTEAFF.

J is TRBJ2-3 and V is TRBV5-1; 9 bases align to TRBD1. The junction had 4 bases not matched to a gene; V was cut back by 4 bases and J by 1 base. The CDR3 covers 15 residues. Germline CDR1 is SGHRS and CDR2 is YFSETQ. The CDR3 protein is CASSMDRGGTDTQYF. The CDR3 nucleotides read TGCGCCAGCAGCATGGACAGGGGAGGCACAGATACGCAGTATTTT.

The rearrangement joins TRBV28 to TRBJ2-5; 12 bases are shared with TRBD2. The CDR3 has 15 residues. Germline V lookup: CDR1 MDHEN, CDR2 SYDVKM. The trim removed 6 bases at V and 4 bases at J, leaving 6 bases unmatched. The CDR3 loop is CASSPRLAGAETQYF. DNA for the CDR3: TGTGCCAGCAGCCCACGACTAGCGGGAGCAGAGACCCAGTACTTC.

This clone was picked up one time. The J gene is TRBJ2-5, the V gene TRBV7-2; TRBD1 matches 8 bases. CDR3 length equals 15 residues. Trimming removed 5 bases from V and 5 bases from J; junction bases left unmatched: 10. Germline V lookup: CDR1 SGHTA, CDR2 FQGNSA. The CDR3 is CASSLLTGVEETQYF. In DNA, the CDR3 is TGTGCCAGCAGCCTGCTGACAGGGGTAGAGGAGACCCAGTACTTC.

This chain uses TRBV12-5 with TRBJ2-1; 9 positions match TRBD1. The CDR3 has 15 amino acids. Unmatched junction bases numbered 3, after V lost 5 bases and J lost 1 base. CDR1 and CDR2 (germline): LGHNT, FRNRAP. CDR3 nucleotide sequence: TGTGCTAGTGGTACCGGGACAGGGTCCTACAATGAGCAGTTCTTC. As protein: CASGTGTGSYNEQFF.

The V gene is TRBV19, the J gene TRBJ1-2; a weak D match, TRBD1 (6 bases). Germline values: CDR1 LNHDA, CDR2 SQIVND (reference sequence). Trimming pared 9 bases from V and 2 bases from J, leaving 16 bases between. The CDR3 is 14 residues long. CDR3 sequence reads: CASTKGTPNYGYTF. The CDR3 DNA sequence: TGTGCCAGCACCAAAGGGACACCAAACTATGGCTACACCTTC.

The chain links TRBV7-9 to TRBJ2-1, with 8 bases identical to TRBD2. The CDR3 is made up of 15 amino acids. Germline V CDR1 and CDR2: SEHNR, FQNEAQ (reference sequence). V was clipped by 7 bases and J by 2 bases; unmatched bases: 7. DNA for the CDR3: TGTGCCAGCACCCCCGGGGGGGGCCCCTACAATGAGCAGTTCTTC. Amino acids: CASTPGGGPYNEQFF.